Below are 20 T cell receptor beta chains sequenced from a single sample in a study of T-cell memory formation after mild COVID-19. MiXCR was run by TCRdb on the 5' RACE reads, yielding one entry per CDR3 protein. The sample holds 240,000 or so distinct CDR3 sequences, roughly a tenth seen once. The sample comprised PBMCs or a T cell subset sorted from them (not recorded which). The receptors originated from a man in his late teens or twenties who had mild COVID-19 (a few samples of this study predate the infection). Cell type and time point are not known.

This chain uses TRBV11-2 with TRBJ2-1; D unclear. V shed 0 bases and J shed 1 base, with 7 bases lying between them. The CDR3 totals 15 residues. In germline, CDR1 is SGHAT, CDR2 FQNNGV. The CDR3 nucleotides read TGTGCCAGCAGCTTAGAGCTCCTGTCCTACAATGAGCAGTTCTTC. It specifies CASSLELLSYNEQFF.

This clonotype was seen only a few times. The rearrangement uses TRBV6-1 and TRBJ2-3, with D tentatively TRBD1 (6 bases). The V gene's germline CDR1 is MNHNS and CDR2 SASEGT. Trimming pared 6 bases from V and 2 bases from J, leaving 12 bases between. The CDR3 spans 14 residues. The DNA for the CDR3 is TGTGCCAGCAGCCACAGGGAGTTCACAGATACGCAGTATTTT. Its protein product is CASSHREFTDTQYF.

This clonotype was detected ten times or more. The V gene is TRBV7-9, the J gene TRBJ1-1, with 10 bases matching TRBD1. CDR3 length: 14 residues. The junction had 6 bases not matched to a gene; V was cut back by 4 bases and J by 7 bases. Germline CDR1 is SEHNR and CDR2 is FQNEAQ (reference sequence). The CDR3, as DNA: TGTGCCAGCAGCTCCCGGACAGGGGGAGATGAAGCTTTCTTT. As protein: CASSSRTGGDEAFF.

CDR3 region: CASSLQNQPQHF. The CDR3 DNA reads TGTGCCAGCAGCTTACAGAATCAGCCCCAGCATTTT. The rearrangement uses TRBV28 and TRBJ1-5; D gene unclear. CDR3 size: 12 residues. The V gene lost 6 bases and the J gene lost 4 bases, with 7 bases spanning the gap. Germline CDR1 reads MDHEN; CDR2 reads SYDVKM. The full variable domain, rest sourced from reference TRBV28 and TRBJ1-5, is DVKVTQSSRYLVKRTGEKVFLECVQDMDHENMFWYRQDPGLGLRLIYFSYDVKMKEKGDIPEGYSVSREKKERFSLILESASTNQTSMYLCASSLQNQPQHFGDGTRLSIL.

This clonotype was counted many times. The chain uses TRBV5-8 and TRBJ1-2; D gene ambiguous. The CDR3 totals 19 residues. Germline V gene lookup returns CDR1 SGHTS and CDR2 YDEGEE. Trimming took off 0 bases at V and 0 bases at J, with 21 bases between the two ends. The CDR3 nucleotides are TGTGCCAGCAGCTTGGAAAGGACGGCGTCCTCGTCAGCTAACTATGGCTACACCTTC. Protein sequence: CASSLERTASSSANYGYTF.

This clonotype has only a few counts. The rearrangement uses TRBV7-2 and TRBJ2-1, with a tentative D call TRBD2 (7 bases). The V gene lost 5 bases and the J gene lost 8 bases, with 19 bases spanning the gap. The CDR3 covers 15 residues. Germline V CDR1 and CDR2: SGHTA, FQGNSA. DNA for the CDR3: TGTGCCAGCAGCCTGGGGGGGGCCGGGTGGTATGAGCAGTTCTTC. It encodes CASSLGGAGWYEQFF.

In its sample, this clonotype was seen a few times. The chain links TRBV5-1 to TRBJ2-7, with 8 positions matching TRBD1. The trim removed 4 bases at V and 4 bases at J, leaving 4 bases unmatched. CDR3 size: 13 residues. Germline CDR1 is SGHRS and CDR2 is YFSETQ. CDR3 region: CASSTWTGYEQYF. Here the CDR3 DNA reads TGCGCCAGCAGCACTTGGACAGGGTACGAGCAGTACTTC.

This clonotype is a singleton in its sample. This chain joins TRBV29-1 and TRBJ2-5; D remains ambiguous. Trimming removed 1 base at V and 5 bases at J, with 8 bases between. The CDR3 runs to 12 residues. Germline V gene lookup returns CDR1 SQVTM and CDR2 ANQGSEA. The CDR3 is CSVEAPDETQYF. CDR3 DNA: TGCAGCGTTGAAGCCCCCGACGAGACCCAGTACTTC.

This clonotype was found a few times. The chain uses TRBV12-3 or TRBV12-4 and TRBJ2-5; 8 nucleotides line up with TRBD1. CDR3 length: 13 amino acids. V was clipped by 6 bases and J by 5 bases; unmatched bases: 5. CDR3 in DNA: TGTGCCAGCAGGACAGGGGATCGTGAGACCCAGTACTTC. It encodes CASRTGDRETQYF.

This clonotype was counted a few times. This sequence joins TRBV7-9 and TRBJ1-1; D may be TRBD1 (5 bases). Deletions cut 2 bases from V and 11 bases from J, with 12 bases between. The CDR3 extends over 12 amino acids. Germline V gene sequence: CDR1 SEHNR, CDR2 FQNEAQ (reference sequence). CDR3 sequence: CASSLLQEGAFF. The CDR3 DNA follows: TGTGCCAGCAGCTTATTACAGGAGGGGGCTTTCTTT.

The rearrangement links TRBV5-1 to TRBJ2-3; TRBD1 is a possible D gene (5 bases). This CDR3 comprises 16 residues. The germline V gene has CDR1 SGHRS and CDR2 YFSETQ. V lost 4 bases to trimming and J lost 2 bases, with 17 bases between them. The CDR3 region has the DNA TGCGCCAGCAGCCTGGAAGGGGTTGTTTCCACAGATACGCAGTATTTT. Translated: CASSLEGVVSTDTQYF.

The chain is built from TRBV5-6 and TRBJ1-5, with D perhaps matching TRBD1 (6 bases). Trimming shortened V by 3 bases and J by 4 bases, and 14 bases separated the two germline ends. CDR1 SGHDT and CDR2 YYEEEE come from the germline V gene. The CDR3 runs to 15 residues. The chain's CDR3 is CASSSGGFGNQPQHF. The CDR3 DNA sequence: TGTGCCAGCAGCTCGGGGGGCTTTGGGAATCAGCCCCAGCATTTT. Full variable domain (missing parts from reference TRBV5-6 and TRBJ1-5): DAGVTQSPTHLIKTRGQQVTLRCSPKSGHDTVSWYQQALGQGPQFIFQYYEEEERQRGNFPDRFSGHQFPNYSSELNVNALLLGDSALYLCASSSGGFGNQPQHFGDGTRLSIL.

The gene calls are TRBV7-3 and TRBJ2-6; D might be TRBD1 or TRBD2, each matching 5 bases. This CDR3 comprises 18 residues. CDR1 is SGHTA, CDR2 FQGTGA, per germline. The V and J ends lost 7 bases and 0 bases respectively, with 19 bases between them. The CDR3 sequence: CASTPRDRRFSGANVLTF. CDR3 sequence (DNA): TGTGCCAGCACCCCCCGGGACCGAAGATTCTCTGGGGCCAACGTCCTGACTTTC.

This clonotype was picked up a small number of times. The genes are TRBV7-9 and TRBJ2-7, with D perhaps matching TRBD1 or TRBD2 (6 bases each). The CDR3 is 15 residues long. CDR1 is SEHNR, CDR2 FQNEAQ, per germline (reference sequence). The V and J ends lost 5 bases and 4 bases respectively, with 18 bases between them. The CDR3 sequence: CASSLARGGVYEQYF. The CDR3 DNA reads TGTGCCAGCAGCCTGGCCAGGGGCGGGGTATACGAGCAGTACTTC.

The CDR3 here is CASSERPRGAIYNSPLHF. CDR3 coding DNA: TGTGCCAGCAGTGAGCGTCCGAGGGGGGCGATCTATAATTCACCCCTCCACTTT. V gene TRBV25-1 combines with J gene TRBJ1-6, with a weak D call TRBD1 (6 bases). V was trimmed by 3 bases and J by 3 bases, leaving 18 bases between them. Germline assignment: CDR1 MGHDK and CDR2 SYGVNS. The CDR3 has 18 amino acids.

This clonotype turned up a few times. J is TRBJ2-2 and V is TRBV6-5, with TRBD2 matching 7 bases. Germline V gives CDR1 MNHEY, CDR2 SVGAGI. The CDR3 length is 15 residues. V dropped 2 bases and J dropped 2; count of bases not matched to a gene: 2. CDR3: CASSYGGGNTGELFF. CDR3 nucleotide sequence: TGTGCCAGCAGTTACGGCGGGGGAAACACCGGGGAGCTGTTTTTT.

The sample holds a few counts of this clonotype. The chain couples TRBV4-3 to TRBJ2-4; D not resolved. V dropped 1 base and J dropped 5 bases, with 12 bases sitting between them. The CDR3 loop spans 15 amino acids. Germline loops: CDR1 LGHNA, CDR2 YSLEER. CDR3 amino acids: CASSQGQQPQNIQYF. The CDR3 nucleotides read TGCGCCAGCAGCCAAGGGCAGCAGCCCCAAAACATTCAGTACTTC.

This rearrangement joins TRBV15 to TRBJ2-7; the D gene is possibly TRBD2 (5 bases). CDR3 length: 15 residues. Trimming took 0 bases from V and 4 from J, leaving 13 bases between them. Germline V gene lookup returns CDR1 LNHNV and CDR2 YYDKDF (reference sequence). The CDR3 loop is CATSREDSRRYEQYF. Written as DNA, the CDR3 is TGTGCCACCAGCAGAGAGGACTCTCGTAGGTACGAGCAGTACTTC.

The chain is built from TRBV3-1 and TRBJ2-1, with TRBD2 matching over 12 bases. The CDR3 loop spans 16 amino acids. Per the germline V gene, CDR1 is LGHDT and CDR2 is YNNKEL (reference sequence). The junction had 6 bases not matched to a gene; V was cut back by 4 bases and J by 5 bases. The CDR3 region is CASSLGGLAGNNEQFF. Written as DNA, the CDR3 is TGTGCCAGCAGCCTCGGGGGACTAGCGGGCAACAATGAGCAGTTCTTC.

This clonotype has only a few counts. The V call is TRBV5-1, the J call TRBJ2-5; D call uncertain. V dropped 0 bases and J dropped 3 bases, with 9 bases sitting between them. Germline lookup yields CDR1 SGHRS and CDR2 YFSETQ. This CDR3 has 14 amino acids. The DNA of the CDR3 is TGCGCCAGCAGCTTGGGGTCTGGGGAAGAGACCCAGTACTTC. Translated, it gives CASSLGSGEETQYF.